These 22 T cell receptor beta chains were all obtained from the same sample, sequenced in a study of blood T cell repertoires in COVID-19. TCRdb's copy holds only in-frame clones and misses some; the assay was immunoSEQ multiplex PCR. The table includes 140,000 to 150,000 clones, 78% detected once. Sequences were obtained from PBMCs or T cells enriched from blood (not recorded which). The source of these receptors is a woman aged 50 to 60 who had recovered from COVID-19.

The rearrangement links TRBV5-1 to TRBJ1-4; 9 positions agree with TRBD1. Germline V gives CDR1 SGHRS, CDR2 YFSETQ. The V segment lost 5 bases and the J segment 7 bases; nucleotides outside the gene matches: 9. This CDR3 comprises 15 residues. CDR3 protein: CASSPLGTGSEKLFF. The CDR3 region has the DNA TGCGCCAGCAGTCCACTCGGGACAGGGAGTGAAAAACTGTTTTTT.

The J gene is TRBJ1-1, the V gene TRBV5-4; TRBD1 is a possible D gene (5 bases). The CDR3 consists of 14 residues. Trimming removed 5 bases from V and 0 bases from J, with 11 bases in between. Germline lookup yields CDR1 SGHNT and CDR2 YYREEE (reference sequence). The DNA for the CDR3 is TGTGCCAGCAGGAGGGGAGGGATGAACACTGAAGCTTTCTTT. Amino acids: CASRRGGMNTEAFF. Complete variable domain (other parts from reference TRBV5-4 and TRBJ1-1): ETGVTQSPTHLIKTRGQQVTLRCSSQSGHNTVSWYQQALGQGPQFIFQYYREEENGRGNFPPRFSGLQFPNYSSELNVNALELDDSALYLCASRRGGMNTEAFFGQGTRLTVV.

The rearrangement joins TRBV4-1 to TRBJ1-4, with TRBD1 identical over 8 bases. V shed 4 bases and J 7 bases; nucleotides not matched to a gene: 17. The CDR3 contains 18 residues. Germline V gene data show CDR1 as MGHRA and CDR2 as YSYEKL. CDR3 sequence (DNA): TGCGCCAGCAGCCTACTCAGATCCCACCGACAGGGGTCTGAAAAACTGTTTTTT. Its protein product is CASSLLRSHRQGSEKLFF.

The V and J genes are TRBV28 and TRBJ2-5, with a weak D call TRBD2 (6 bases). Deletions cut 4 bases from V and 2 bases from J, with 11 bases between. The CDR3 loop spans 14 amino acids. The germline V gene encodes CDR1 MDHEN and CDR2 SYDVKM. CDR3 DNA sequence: TGTGCCAGCAGTTCCCCCGCGGGGCAAGAGACCCAGTACTTC. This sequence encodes CASSSPAGQETQYF. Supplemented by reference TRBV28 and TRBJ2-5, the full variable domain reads DVKVTQSSRYLVKRTGEKVFLECVQDMDHENMFWYRQDPGLGLRLIYFSYDVKMKEKGDIPEGYSVSREKKERFSLILESASTNQTSMYLCASSSPAGQETQYFGPGTRLLVL.

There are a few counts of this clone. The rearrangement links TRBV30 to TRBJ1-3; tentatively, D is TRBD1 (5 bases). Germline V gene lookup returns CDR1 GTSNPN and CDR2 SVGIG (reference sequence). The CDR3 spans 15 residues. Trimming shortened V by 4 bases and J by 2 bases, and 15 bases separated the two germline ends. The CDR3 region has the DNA TGTGCCTGGATCATGGGCAGGGATACTGGAAACACCATATATTTT. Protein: CAWIMGRDTGNTIYF.

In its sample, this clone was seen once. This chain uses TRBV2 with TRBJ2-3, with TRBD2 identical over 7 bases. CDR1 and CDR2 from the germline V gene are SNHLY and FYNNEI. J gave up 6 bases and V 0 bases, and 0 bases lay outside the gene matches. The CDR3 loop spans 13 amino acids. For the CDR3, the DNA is TGTGCCAGCAGTGAAGCGGGGGGGGATACGCAGTATTTT. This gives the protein CASSEAGGDTQYF.

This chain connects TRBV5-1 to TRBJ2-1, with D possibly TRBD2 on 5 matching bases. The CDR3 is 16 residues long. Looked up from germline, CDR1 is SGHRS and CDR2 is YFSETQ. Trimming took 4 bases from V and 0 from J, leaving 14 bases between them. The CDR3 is CASSRNQEVSYNEQFF. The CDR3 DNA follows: TGCGCCAGCAGCCGGAATCAGGAGGTCTCCTACAATGAGCAGTTCTTC.

CDR3 sequence: CASSPPRARTDTQYF. The CDR3 coding sequence is TGTGCCAGCTCACCACCCAGGGCGCGGACAGATACGCAGTATTTT. This chain links TRBV18 with TRBJ2-3, with D possibly being TRBD1 (5 bases). This CDR3 contains 15 residues. Between the trimmed V and J ends, which lost 0 bases and 3 bases, there was a span of 10 bases. Germline V gives CDR1 KGHSH, CDR2 LQKENI.

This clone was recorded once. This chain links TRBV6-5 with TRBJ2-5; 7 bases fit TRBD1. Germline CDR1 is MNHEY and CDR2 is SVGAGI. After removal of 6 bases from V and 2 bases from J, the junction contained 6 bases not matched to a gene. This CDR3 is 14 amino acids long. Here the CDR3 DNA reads TGTGCCAGCAGGAGGTGGACAGGACAAGAGACCCAGTACTTC. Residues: CASRRWTGQETQYF.

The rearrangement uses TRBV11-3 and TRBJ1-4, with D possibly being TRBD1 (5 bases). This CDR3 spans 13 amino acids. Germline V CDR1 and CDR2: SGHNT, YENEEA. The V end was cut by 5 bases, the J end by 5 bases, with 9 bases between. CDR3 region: CASSRQNNEKLFF. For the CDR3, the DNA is TGTGCCAGCAGCCGACAGAACAATGAAAAACTGTTTTTT.

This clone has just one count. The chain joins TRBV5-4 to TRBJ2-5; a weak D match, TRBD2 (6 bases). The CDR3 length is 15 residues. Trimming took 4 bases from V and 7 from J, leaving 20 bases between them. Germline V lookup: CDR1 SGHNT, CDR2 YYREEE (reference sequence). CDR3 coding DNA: TGTGCCAGCAGCCCCTTTAGCGCGGAGGGCGCGACCCAGTACTTC. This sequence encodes CASSPFSAEGATQYF.

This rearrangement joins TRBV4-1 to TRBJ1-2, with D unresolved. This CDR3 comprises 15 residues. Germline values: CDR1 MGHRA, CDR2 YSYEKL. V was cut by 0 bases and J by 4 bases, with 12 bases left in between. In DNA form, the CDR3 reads TGCGCCAGCAGCCAAGATCGAACAAGAGGCTATGGCTACACCTTC. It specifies CASSQDRTRGYGYTF.

CDR3 DNA sequence: TGTGCCAGCAGCTCCCAGGTCACAGATACGCAGTATTTT. Amino acid sequence: CASSSQVTDTQYF. The gene calls are TRBV7-2 and TRBJ2-3, with D uncertain. The CDR3 loop spans 13 amino acids. V was pared by 4 bases and J by 2 bases, with 7 bases between. Germline CDR1 SGHTA, CDR2 FQGNSA.

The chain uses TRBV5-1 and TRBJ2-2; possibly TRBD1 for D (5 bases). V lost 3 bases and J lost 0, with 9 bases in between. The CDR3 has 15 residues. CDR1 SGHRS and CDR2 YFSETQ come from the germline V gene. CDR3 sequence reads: CASSSWTPNTGELFF. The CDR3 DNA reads TGCGCCAGCAGCTCGTGGACACCGAACACCGGGGAGCTGTTTTTT.

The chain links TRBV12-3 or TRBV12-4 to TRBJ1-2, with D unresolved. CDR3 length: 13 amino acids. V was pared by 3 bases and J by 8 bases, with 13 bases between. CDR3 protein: CASSFVLMGGYTF. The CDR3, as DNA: TGTGCCAGCAGTTTCGTCTTGATGGGCGGCTACACCTTC.

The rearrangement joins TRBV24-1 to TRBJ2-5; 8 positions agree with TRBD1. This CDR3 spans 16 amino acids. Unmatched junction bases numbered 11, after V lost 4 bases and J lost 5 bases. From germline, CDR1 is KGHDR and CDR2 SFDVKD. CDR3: CATSEGDRGPRETQYF. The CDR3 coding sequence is TGTGCCACCAGTGAGGGTGACAGGGGCCCCCGGGAGACCCAGTACTTC.

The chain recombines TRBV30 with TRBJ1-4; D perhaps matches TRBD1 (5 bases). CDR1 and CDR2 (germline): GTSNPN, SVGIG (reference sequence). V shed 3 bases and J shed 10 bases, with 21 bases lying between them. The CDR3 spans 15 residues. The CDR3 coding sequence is TGTGCCTGGAGCGAAGACCCGGGACTAGGTGGAAAACTGTTTTTT. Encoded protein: CAWSEDPGLGGKLFF.

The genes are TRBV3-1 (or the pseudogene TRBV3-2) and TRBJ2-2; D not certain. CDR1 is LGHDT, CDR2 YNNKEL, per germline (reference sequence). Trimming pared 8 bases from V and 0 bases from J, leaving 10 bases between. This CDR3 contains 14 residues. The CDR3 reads CASRMSANTGELFF. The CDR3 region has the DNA TGTGCCAGCCGAATGTCAGCGAACACCGGGGAGCTGTTTTTT.

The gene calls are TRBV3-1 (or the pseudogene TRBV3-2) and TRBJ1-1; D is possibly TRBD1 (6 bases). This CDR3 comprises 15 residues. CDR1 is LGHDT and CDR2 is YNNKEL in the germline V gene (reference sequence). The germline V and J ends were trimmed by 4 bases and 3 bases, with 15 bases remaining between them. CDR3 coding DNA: TGTGCCAGCAGCCCCCCCAGGGGTGGGGACACTGAAGCTTTCTTT. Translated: CASSPPRGGDTEAFF.

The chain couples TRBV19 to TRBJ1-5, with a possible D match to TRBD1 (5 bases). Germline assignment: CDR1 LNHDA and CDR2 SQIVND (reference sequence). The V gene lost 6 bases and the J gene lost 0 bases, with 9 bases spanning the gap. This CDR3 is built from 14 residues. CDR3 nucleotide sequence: TGTGCCAGTAGGATGGACACTAGCAATCAGCCCCAGCATTTT. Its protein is CASRMDTSNQPQHF.

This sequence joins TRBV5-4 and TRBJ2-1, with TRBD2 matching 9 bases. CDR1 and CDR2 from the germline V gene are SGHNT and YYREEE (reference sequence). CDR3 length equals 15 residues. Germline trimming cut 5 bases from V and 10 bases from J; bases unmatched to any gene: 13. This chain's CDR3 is CASRDGTSWGGEQFF. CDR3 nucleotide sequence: TGTGCCAGCAGGGATGGGACTAGCTGGGGCGGAGAGCAGTTCTTC.

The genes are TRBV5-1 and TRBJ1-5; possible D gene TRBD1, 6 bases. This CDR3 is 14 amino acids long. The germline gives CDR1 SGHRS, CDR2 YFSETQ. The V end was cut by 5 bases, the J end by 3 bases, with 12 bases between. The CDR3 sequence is CASSTGSPNQPQHF. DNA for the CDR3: TGCGCCAGCAGTACAGGGAGCCCCAATCAGCCCCAGCATTTT.